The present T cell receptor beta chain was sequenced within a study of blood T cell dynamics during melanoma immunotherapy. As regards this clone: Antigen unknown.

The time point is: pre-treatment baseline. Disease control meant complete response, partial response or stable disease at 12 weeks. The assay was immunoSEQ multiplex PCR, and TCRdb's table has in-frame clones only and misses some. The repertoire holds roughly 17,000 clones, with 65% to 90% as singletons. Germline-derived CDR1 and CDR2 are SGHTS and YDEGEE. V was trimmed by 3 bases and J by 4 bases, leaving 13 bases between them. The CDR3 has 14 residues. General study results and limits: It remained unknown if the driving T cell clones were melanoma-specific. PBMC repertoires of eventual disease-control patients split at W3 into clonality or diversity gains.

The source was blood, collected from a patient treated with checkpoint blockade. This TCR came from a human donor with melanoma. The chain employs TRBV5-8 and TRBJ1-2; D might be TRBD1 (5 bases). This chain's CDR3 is CASSWGREIYGYTF. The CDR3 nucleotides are TGTGCCAGCAGCTGGGGCCGGGAGATCTATGGCTACACCTTC.